This T cell receptor beta chain was identified during a study of blood T cell repertoires in COVID-19. The table came from immunoSEQ multiplex PCR; TCRdb's copy has only in-frame clones and leaves some out. There are a few hundred thousand clones in the sample; more than 70% occur only once, and 0.95% to 1.5% lies in the top ten. This CDR3 comprises 16 residues. The germline V gene encodes CDR1 LGHNT and CDR2 FRNRAP. Unmatched junction bases numbered 6, after V lost 5 bases and J lost 2 bases. The receptor's source is a man aged 35 to 55 with acute or convalescent COVID-19. The specimen was peripheral blood. The chain links TRBV12-5 to TRBJ1-5; 10 nucleotides agree with TRBD1. The CDR3 sequence: CASGAPGTGGNQPQHF. CDR3 in DNA: TGTGCTAGTGGTGCCCCCGGGACAGGGGGCAATCAGCCCCAGCATTTT.